A selection of T cell receptor beta chains follows, all from one sample in a study of T-cell reconstitution after alpha-beta-depleted transplantation in children. TCRdb independently ran MiXCR on the PCR reads; one entry per CDR3 protein. This repertoire shows 780,000 or so distinct CDR3 sequences, approximately 15% found once; its top ten account for roughly 5%. Specimen: PBMCs, mostly from graft donor cells, collected 360 days after TCRalphabeta/CD19-depleted stem cell transplant. Source of these receptors: a male patient aged 5 to 17 who had a stem cell transplant for acute lymphoblastic leukemia, so the T cells may come from the graft donor. The CDR3 runs from the conserved cysteine through the conserved F or W. D genes are given only for firm matches. Rows may omit the clone size; those that give it use once, few, many or a size class.

cdr3_length d_call j_call v_call clone_size cdr3_nt cdr3_aa
13 NA TRBJ2-7 TRBV29-1 NA TGCAGCGTCCCAGGGGCAGGGGCCTACGAGCAGTACTTC CSVPGAGAYEQYF
17 TRBD2 TRBJ2-5 TRBV11-2 NA TGTGCCAGCAGCTTAGTTGGGTTAGCGGGAGGAATAGAGACCCAGTACTTC CASSLVGLAGGIETQYF
13 TRBD2 TRBJ2-1 TRBV6-6 NA TGTGCCAGCAGTATACCGCGGGAGAGTGAGCAGTTCTTC CASSIPRESEQFF
15 TRBD1 TRBJ2-5 TRBV7-8 many TGTGCCAGCATCCCCGGGACAGGGGGCGAAGAGACCCAGTACTTC CASIPGTGGEETQYF
12 NA TRBJ2-1 TRBV24-1 few TGTGCCACCAGTGATAGTGGCCGCAGGCAGTTCTTC CATSDSGRRQFF
15 TRBD1 TRBJ1-2 TRBV15 many TGTGCCACCAGCAGATTACAGGGGGCTAACTATGGCTACACCTTC CATSRLQGANYGYTF
15 TRBD1 TRBJ2-1 TRBV7-9 few TGTGCCAGCAGCTTAGATGGGACAGGTCTTGGGCAGCAGTTCTTC CASSLDGTGLGQQFF
14 NA TRBJ2-5 TRBV2 NA TGTGCCAGGAAGGCGGGGCCAGCCCAAGAGACCCAGTACTTC CARKAGPAQETQYF
14 TRBD2 TRBJ2-7 TRBV18 NA TGTGCCAGCTCACCACAAGCGGGAGTGGGCGAGCAGTACTTC CASSPQAGVGEQYF
19 TRBD1 TRBJ1-5 TRBV12-3/TRBV12-4 NA TGTGCCAGCAGTCCGGGACAGGGGCCTCTAAGGAGGGGCAATCAGCCCCAGCATTTT CASSPGQGPLRRGNQPQHF
9 NA TRBJ2-1 TRBV7-9 many TGTGCCAGCACAAATGAGCAGTTCTTC CASTNEQFF
13 TRBD2 TRBJ2-7 TRBV7-9 NA TGTGCCAGCAGGCGGGAGGGCCACCACGAGCAGTACTTC CASRREGHHEQYF
16 NA TRBJ2-7 TRBV4-1 NA TGCGCCAGCAGCCAAGATGGGAGGGACAGCGCCTACGAGCAGTACTTC CASSQDGRDSAYEQYF
16 NA TRBJ2-3 TRBV7-9 few TGTGCCAGCAGCGCCCCGGGACGGAAGCTCACAGATACGCAGTATTTT CASSAPGRKLTDTQYF
14 NA TRBJ2-7 TRBV28 NA TGTGCCATTGCCAAAGGAGGAGGCCCCTACGAGCAGTACTTC CAIAKGGGPYEQYF
15 NA TRBJ2-3 TRBV14 few TGTGCCAGCAGCCAAGTGGGGTCTAGCACAGATACGCAGTATTTT CASSQVGSSTDTQYF
15 TRBD2 TRBJ2-7 TRBV27 few TGTGCCAGCAGTTGGACTAGCCCCCACTCCTACGAGCAGTACTTC CASSWTSPHSYEQYF
16 NA TRBJ2-5 TRBV20-1 few TGCAGTGCTAGAGATGTGTGGGGGCCGTACCAAGAGACCCAGTACTTC CSARDVWGPYQETQYF
16 TRBD2 TRBJ2-2 TRBV27 many TGTGCCAGCAGAATAGGGACTATACAGAACACCGGGGAGCTGTTTTTT CASRIGTIQNTGELFF
16 NA TRBJ1-4 TRBV5-1 NA TGCGCCAGCAGCCCTGGGTGGGTAAAAAGGAATGAAAAACTGTTTTTT CASSPGWVKRNEKLFF
16 TRBD1 TRBJ2-7 TRBV12-3/TRBV12-4 NA TGTGCCAGCAGTTTCTGGGACAGGGAGGGGGAGTATGAGCAGTACTTC CASSFWDREGEYEQYF
13 NA TRBJ2-6 TRBV20-1 NA TGCAGTGCTAGAGTTGCTGGGGCCAACGTCCTGACTTTC CSARVAGANVLTF
14 NA TRBJ2-7 TRBV9 NA TGTGCCAGCAGCGTACGATGGGGGGATTACGAGCAGTACTTC CASSVRWGDYEQYF
15 TRBD2 TRBJ2-7 TRBV27 few TGTGCCAGCAGTTTTATAGCGGGTCCAGCCTACGAGCAGTACTTC CASSFIAGPAYEQYF
16 NA TRBJ2-7 TRBV5-4 NA TGTGCCAGCAGCTTGGAAGGGGGAGGCTACTCCTACGAGCAGTACTTC CASSLEGGGYSYEQYF
13 NA TRBJ2-5 TRBV11-2 NA TGTGCCAGCAGCTTACCAGCGGAAGAGACCCAGTACTTC CASSLPAEETQYF
16 NA TRBJ2-2 TRBV7-7 NA TGTGCCAGCAGCTCCTCCCGTATATCTAACACCGGGGAGCTGTTTTTT CASSSSRISNTGELFF
14 TRBD2 TRBJ2-2 TRBV20-1 NA TGCAGTGCTAGAGACAGGGAGGGCACCGGGGAGCTGTTTTTT CSARDREGTGELFF
16 NA TRBJ2-7 TRBV6-2/TRBV6-3 many TGTGCCAGCAGGTCCCTGGGCGGGCAGGTCTCCTACGAGCAGTACTTC CASRSLGGQVSYEQYF
15 NA TRBJ2-1 TRBV12-3/TRBV12-4 NA TGTGCCAGCAGTCCGACAGGGCGGGGGATCAATGAGCAGTTCTTC CASSPTGRGINEQFF
15 NA TRBJ2-4 TRBV20-1 NA TGCAGTGCTAGAGCCACAGGGTTAGCCAAAAACATTCAGTACTTC CSARATGLAKNIQYF
16 NA TRBJ2-2 TRBV7-8 once TGTGCCAGCAGCCCCCCCTGGACAAATTACACCGGGGAGCTGTTTTTT CASSPPWTNYTGELFF
16 NA TRBJ2-1 TRBV12-3/TRBV12-4 few TGTGCCAGCAGTTTACCCTCACAGGGCGACTACAATGAGCAGTTCTTC CASSLPSQGDYNEQFF
15 TRBD1 TRBJ2-7 TRBV27 many TGTGCCAGCAGTTTAGTGGACAGGGCCACCTACGAGCAGTACTTC CASSLVDRATYEQYF
11 NA TRBJ1-6 TRBV12-3/TRBV12-4 NA TGTGCCAGCGCTTTTGGTTCACCCCTCCACTTT CASAFGSPLHF
15 NA TRBJ1-5 TRBV27 NA TGTGCCAGCGCCAACCAAGGGGTAGGCAATCAGCCCCAGCATTTT CASANQGVGNQPQHF
15 TRBD2 TRBJ2-7 TRBV7-9 few TGTGCCAGCAGTCTCCTAGCGGATATCTCCTACGAGCAGTACTTC CASSLLADISYEQYF
12 NA TRBJ2-2 TRBV4-1 NA TGCGCCAGCGGCGGACTAACCGGGGAGCTGTTTTTT CASGGLTGELFF
17 TRBD1 TRBJ1-4 TRBV12-3/TRBV12-4 few TGTGCCAGCAGTGCCACTCTAGGACAGGGGACTAATGAAAAACTGTTTTTT CASSATLGQGTNEKLFF
14 NA TRBJ2-7 TRBV9 NA TGTGCCAGCAGCGTAGGGACAGATTTATACGAGCAGTACTTC CASSVGTDLYEQYF
17 NA TRBJ2-4 TRBV4-2 few TGTGCCAGCAGCCAAGATCTGGGGGGCTGGGGCAAAAACATTCAGTACTTC CASSQDLGGWGKNIQYF
15 TRBD1 TRBJ2-3 TRBV7-8 NA TGTGCCAGCAGCGACAGGGTTGGAGGCACAGATACGCAGTATTTT CASSDRVGGTDTQYF